Sequencing of this TCR beta chain was carried out in a study of T cells in localized non-small cell lung cancer. Study findings and constraints: Heterogeneity remains possible, as sequencing covered one tumor region only. Appearing in adjacent lung were a median about 50 of the top 100 tumor clones.

Profiled with immunoSEQ multiplex PCR; TCRdb holds only in-frame clones, not every one. The sample holds tens of thousands of clones, roughly 90% seen once. This clone occurred once. Its antigen is still unknown. Between the trimmed V and J ends, which lost 2 bases and 0 bases, there was a span of 4 bases. Germline V CDR1 and CDR2: KGHSH, LQKENI. The length of the CDR3 is 13 residues. V gene TRBV18 combines with J gene TRBJ1-1; D uncertain. The receptor comes from a female donor over 55 with stage I squamous cell lung carcinoma. Sequencing used peripheral blood, obtained before any cancer treatment. The CDR3 spells CASSPALNTEAFF. Here the CDR3 DNA reads TGTGCCAGCTCACCAGCGTTGAACACTGAAGCTTTCTTT.